This T cell receptor (beta chain) derives from a study of T cell clonality in common variable immunodeficiency. Study results and limitations: Fewer TCRbeta clones were shared among CVID subjects than controls. Reportedly, TCR beta sequences from common variable immunodeficiency showed fewer deletions and N-nucleotide insertions. CVID patient heterogeneity limited repertoire-clinical complication correlations. TCRbeta clonality was increased in CVID versus healthy controls.

Heparinized whole blood, roughly 5 to 9 ml, came from each donor. Only in-frame clones appear in the TCRdb table, and some are missing; sequencing was by immunoSEQ multiplex PCR. This sample has more than 10,000 clones, each found more than once. This clone was recorded a few times. Its antigen is as yet unknown. The read ends 3 residues shy of where the CDR3 ends; the end is completed using the germline J gene. This CDR3 is built from 16 residues. V shed 5 bases and J 0 bases; nucleotides not matched to a gene: 7. CDR1 is SNHLY, CDR2 FYNNEI, per germline. The origin of this receptor is a human donor with common variable immunodeficiency. The chain combines TRBV2 with TRBJ1-5, with 7 positions matching TRBD1. Sample: peripheral blood mononuclear cells. The CDR3 is CASSSPGTASNQPQHF. The sequenced part of the CDR3 DNA is TGTGCCAGCAGTTCTCCCGGGACAGCTAGCAATCAGCCC.